These 14 T cell receptor beta chains originate from one sample sequenced in a study of T-cell memory formation after mild COVID-19. Using its own MiXCR run on the 5' RACE reads, TCRdb lists one record per CDR3 protein. The table shows about 340,000 distinct CDR3 sequences, with under 25% occurring only once. The sequencing input was PBMCs or a T cell subset sorted from them (not recorded which). The receptors were gathered from an adult woman who had mild COVID-19 (a few samples of this study predate the infection). Cell type and time point are not known.

This chain connects TRBV6-5 to TRBJ1-1, with 7 bases lining up with TRBD1. The CDR3 length is 16 residues. V gave up 5 bases and J gave up 1 base; unmatched junction bases: 10. Germline loops: CDR1 MNHEY, CDR2 SVGAGI. The DNA of the CDR3 is TGTGCCAGCAGTCATCGACAGGGATCGGGGAACACTGAAGCTTTCTTT. Translated: CASSHRQGSGNTEAFF.

A few counts support this clonotype. The chain combines TRBV25-1 with TRBJ2-1, with D unclear. Germline CDR1 and CDR2: MGHDK and SYGVNS. This CDR3 region has 13 residues. V shed 4 bases and J shed 5 bases, with 9 bases lying between them. DNA for the CDR3: TGTGCCAGCAGTGTGGCAGGCCACAATGAGCAGTTCTTC. It is translated as CASSVAGHNEQFF.

V and J are TRBV3-1 and TRBJ2-5, with 10 nucleotides matching TRBD2. Germline V gene sequence: CDR1 LGHDT, CDR2 YNNKEL (reference sequence). V gave up 2 bases and J gave up 5 bases; unmatched junction bases: 5. The CDR3 runs 15 residues. CDR3 amino acids: CASSQSGGAGETQYF. The CDR3 nucleotides are TGTGCCAGCAGCCAAAGCGGGGGGGCGGGCGAGACCCAGTACTTC.

This clonotype was seen a few times. This chain uses TRBV12-3 or TRBV12-4 with TRBJ2-1; 10 bases line up with TRBD2. V was pared by 1 base and J by 9 bases, with 9 bases of the junction left unmatched. This CDR3 spans 16 amino acids. The chain's CDR3 is CASSLGLAGVIGEQFF. The CDR3 nucleotides read TGTGCCAGCAGTTTAGGGCTAGCGGGAGTTATTGGTGAGCAGTTCTTC.

This clonotype was seen a handful of times. The genes are TRBV12-3 or TRBV12-4 and TRBJ2-4; D call uncertain. V gave up 3 bases and J gave up 0 bases, with 12 bases separating them. CDR3 length equals 16 residues. The CDR3 loop is CASSFRQVLAKNIQYF. CDR3 coding DNA: TGTGCCAGCAGTTTTCGTCAGGTCTTAGCCAAAAACATTCAGTACTTC.

The V call is TRBV6-2 or TRBV6-3, the J call TRBJ2-7; D is undetermined. Trimming shortened V by 0 bases and J by 3 bases, and 12 bases separated the two germline ends. The CDR3 contains 15 residues. The V gene's germline CDR1 is MNHEY and CDR2 SVGEGT. CDR3 sequence reads: CASSYSLGRIYEQYF. CDR3 sequence (DNA): TGTGCCAGCAGTTACTCCCTTGGACGGATCTACGAGCAGTACTTC.

The rearrangement uses TRBV29-1 and TRBJ2-1; 8 bases are a match to TRBD2. The germline V gene has CDR1 SQVTM and CDR2 ANQGSEA. The trim removed 6 bases at V and 9 bases at J, leaving 10 bases unmatched. The CDR3 has 13 residues. CDR3 sequence reads: CSVGGGVHVEQFF. CDR3 sequence (DNA): TGCAGCGTCGGGGGGGGGGTACACGTTGAGCAGTTCTTC.

As DNA, the CDR3 is TGTGCCAGCAGCAGAGGACAGGGGGCGGGCGGGGAGCTGTTTTTT. It specifies CASSRGQGAGGELFF. The chain combines TRBV5-4 with TRBJ2-2; 11 nucleotides match TRBD1. The trim removed 4 bases at V and 7 bases at J, leaving 6 bases unmatched. Germline V CDR1 and CDR2: SGHNT, YYREEE (reference sequence). The CDR3 extends over 15 amino acids.

The V call is TRBV7-8, the J call TRBJ2-4, with 12 bases aligning to TRBD1. The germline V gene encodes CDR1 SGHVS and CDR2 FQNEAQ. The CDR3 is made up of 22 amino acids. Trimming removed 4 bases from V and 3 bases from J; junction bases left unmatched: 22. CDR3 loop: CASSSAGTGGRNLILVKNIQYF. The CDR3 bases are TGTGCCAGCAGCTCCGCCGGGACAGGGGGCCGTAACCTTATTTTGGTCAAAAACATTCAGTACTTC.

In this sample, this clonotype turned up many times. This chain uses TRBV20-1 with TRBJ2-5, with TRBD2 identical over 10 bases. V lost 5 bases, J lost 4 bases, and 7 bases stayed unmatched. Germline lookup yields CDR1 DFQATT and CDR2 SNEGSKA (reference sequence). This CDR3 contains 14 residues. The DNA of the CDR3 is TGCAGTGCTGCCGGGACTAGCGTCGCAGAGACCCAGTACTTC. Encoded protein: CSAAGTSVAETQYF.

This clonotype was seen more than once but under ten times. The V and J genes are TRBV7-6 and TRBJ2-7; D is possibly TRBD2 (6 bases). The CDR3 length is 16 residues. Germline V gene lookup returns CDR1 SGHVS and CDR2 FNYEAQ. The V and J ends lost 4 bases and 6 bases respectively, with 22 bases between them. For the CDR3, the DNA is TGTGCCAGCAGCTCACAAACCGGGACTGGACCGGGCGAGCAGTACTTC. Translated, it gives CASSSQTGTGPGEQYF.

V and J are TRBV3-1 and TRBJ2-1; D remains unclear. Trimming took 4 bases from V and 6 from J, leaving 13 bases between them. This CDR3 is built from 14 residues. The germline V gene encodes CDR1 LGHDT and CDR2 YNNKEL (reference sequence). The CDR3 is CASSPRTLRNEQFF. The CDR3 DNA follows: TGTGCCAGCAGCCCCCGGACGCTTCGCAATGAGCAGTTCTTC.

The chain links TRBV19 to TRBJ1-2, with D possibly matching TRBD1 (5 bases). The CDR3 sequence is 15 residues long. CDR1 and CDR2 (germline): LNHDA, SQIVND (reference sequence). The V gene lost 1 base and the J gene lost 6 bases, with 15 bases spanning the gap. For the CDR3, the DNA is TGTGCCAGTAGTATAGGAGGAGGGACGTATGATGGCTACACCTTC. This gives the protein CASSIGGGTYDGYTF.

The V and J genes are TRBV2 and TRBJ1-3; TRBD1 matches at 7 bases. The CDR3 totals 15 residues. Germline V CDR1 and CDR2: SNHLY, FYNNEI. With 6 bases clipped from V and 4 bases from J, the junction kept 9 bases outside the gene matches. CDR3 loop: CASRRRGDSGNTIYF. In nucleotides, the CDR3 is TGTGCCAGCAGAAGACGAGGGGACAGCGGAAACACCATATATTTT.